The rows below give T cell receptor beta chains drawn from one sample of a study of tumor-infiltrating lymphocytes in primary liver carcinoma. TCRdb fed the multiplex PCR reads into MiXCR, producing one record per CDR3 protein. Of hundreds of thousands of distinct CDR3 sequences in the sample, 65% were seen once. Sample: peripheral blood. The receptors were sampled from a man aged 35 to 55 with primary liver carcinoma and hepatitis B virus infection. Each CDR3 is given with its conserved first and last residue. Each record gives: J gene, clone size, CDR3 length, V gene, D gene, CDR3 DNA, CDR3 protein. The D gene is left open where the match is weak. The listing skips clone size in some rows; elsewhere it reads once, few, many or a size class.

J gene: TRBJ2-3
clone size: -
CDR3 length: 16
V gene: TRBV28
D gene: -
CDR3 DNA: TGTGCCAGCATTCCCCAGCAGGGGAGGAGATCAGATACGCAGTATTTT
CDR3 protein: CASIPQQGRRSDTQYF

J gene: TRBJ2-7
clone size: -
CDR3 length: 14
V gene: TRBV11-2
D gene: -
CDR3 DNA: TGTGCCAACAGCTTTCTTACAGGAACCTACGAGCAGTGCTTC
CDR3 protein: CANSFLTGTYEQCF

J gene: TRBJ2-7
clone size: -
CDR3 length: 13
V gene: TRBV29-1
D gene: -
CDR3 DNA: TGCAGCGTTCAATCGAGGGCAGGACGCGAGCAGTACTTC
CDR3 protein: CSVQSRAGREQYF

J gene: TRBJ2-1
clone size: -
CDR3 length: 14
V gene: TRBV5-1
D gene: -
CDR3 DNA: TGCACCAGCAGCAAAGACTTCTCCTACAATGAGCAGTTCTTC
CDR3 protein: CTSSKDFSYNEQFF

J gene: TRBJ1-5
clone size: -
CDR3 length: 16
V gene: TRBV12-3/TRBV12-4
D gene: TRBD1
CDR3 DNA: TGTGCCAGCAGCCTCTCCGGACAGGGGAAAAATCAGCCACAGCATTTT
CDR3 protein: CASSLSGQGKNQPQHF

J gene: TRBJ1-5
clone size: -
CDR3 length: 14
V gene: TRBV7-9
D gene: -
CDR3 DNA: TGTGCCAGCAGCCCTATCATGAGCAATCAGCCCCAGCATTTT
CDR3 protein: CASSPIMSNQPQHF

J gene: TRBJ1-3
clone size: many
CDR3 length: 11
V gene: TRBV12-3/TRBV12-4
D gene: -
CDR3 DNA: TGTGCCAGCAGTTTGGGCAACACCATATATTTT
CDR3 protein: CASSLGNTIYF

J gene: TRBJ1-5
clone size: few
CDR3 length: 18
V gene: TRBV28
D gene: -
CDR3 DNA: TGTGCCAGCAGTTACGACAGCCTCACAATATATAGCAATCAGCCCCAGCATTTT
CDR3 protein: CASSYDSLTIYSNQPQHF

J gene: TRBJ2-5
clone size: many
CDR3 length: 16
V gene: TRBV4-3
D gene: TRBD2
CDR3 DNA: TGCGCCAGCAGCCAAGATCTAGCGGGAGGGCCAGAGACCCAGTACTTC
CDR3 protein: CASSQDLAGGPETQYF

J gene: TRBJ1-1
clone size: -
CDR3 length: 15
V gene: TRBV30
D gene: TRBD1
CDR3 DNA: TGTGCCTGGAGTGTATGGGGGACAGAGAACACTGAAGCTTTCTTT
CDR3 protein: CAWSVWGTENTEAFF

J gene: TRBJ2-1
clone size: -
CDR3 length: 15
V gene: TRBV4-3
D gene: -
CDR3 DNA: TGCACCAGCTCTAAGGGGTCGAGCTCCTACAATGAGCGGTTCTTC
CDR3 protein: CTSSKGSSSYNERFF

J gene: TRBJ1-4
clone size: few
CDR3 length: 16
V gene: TRBV30
D gene: TRBD1
CDR3 DNA: TGTGCCTGGAGCGCTAGAACCCGACAGGGTGACGAAAAACTGTTTTTT
CDR3 protein: CAWSARTRQGDEKLFF

J gene: TRBJ2-7
clone size: -
CDR3 length: 15
V gene: TRBV5-1
D gene: -
CDR3 DNA: TGCGCCAGCAGCTTCGCCGGGATAAACTCCTACGAGCAGTACTTC
CDR3 protein: CASSFAGINSYEQYF

J gene: TRBJ1-1
clone size: many
CDR3 length: 13
V gene: TRBV6-5
D gene: -
CDR3 DNA: TGTGCCAGCAGTCGGAGGGTTCGGACTGAAGCTTTCTTT
CDR3 protein: CASSRRVRTEAFF

J gene: TRBJ1-5
clone size: few
CDR3 length: 14
V gene: TRBV6-2/TRBV6-3
D gene: -
CDR3 DNA: TGTACCAGCAGTAGAGACAGCGTGATTCAGCCCCAGCATTTT
CDR3 protein: CTSSRDSVIQPQHF

J gene: TRBJ1-2
clone size: -
CDR3 length: 13
V gene: TRBV30
D gene: -
CDR3 DNA: TGTGCCTCCCTCAGGGATAATTACTATGGCTACACCTTC
CDR3 protein: CASLRDNYYGYTF

J gene: TRBJ2-7
clone size: -
CDR3 length: 15
V gene: TRBV7-9
D gene: TRBD1
CDR3 DNA: TGTGCCAGCAGCCCAATGCCCGTGGACAGGCAGGAGCAGTACTTC
CDR3 protein: CASSPMPVDRQEQYF

J gene: TRBJ2-6
clone size: -
CDR3 length: 15
V gene: TRBV5-6
D gene: TRBD1
CDR3 DNA: TGTGCCAGCAGTGCCCAGGGGGCTGCCCCCAACGTCCTGACTTTC
CDR3 protein: CASSAQGAAPNVLTF

J gene: TRBJ2-7
clone size: -
CDR3 length: 18
V gene: TRBV4-1
D gene: TRBD2
CDR3 DNA: TGCGCCATCAGCCAAGACACTAGCGGGTTCTCTAACTCCTACGAGCAGTACTTC
CDR3 protein: CAISQDTSGFSNSYEQYF

J gene: TRBJ2-7
clone size: -
CDR3 length: 15
V gene: TRBV10-3
D gene: TRBD2
CDR3 DNA: TGTGCCATCAGTGACCCTGCGGGGGGGGCGCGGGAGCACTACTTC
CDR3 protein: CAISDPAGGAREHYF

J gene: TRBJ1-1
clone size: few
CDR3 length: 13
V gene: TRBV30
D gene: -
CDR3 DNA: TGTGCCTGGAGTGAAGTTGGGAACACTGAAGCTTTCTTT
CDR3 protein: CAWSEVGNTEAFF

J gene: TRBJ2-5
clone size: many
CDR3 length: 13
V gene: TRBV6-1
D gene: -
CDR3 DNA: TGTGCCAGCAGTGAAGTTCGGGGGGAGACCCAGTACTTC
CDR3 protein: CASSEVRGETQYF

J gene: TRBJ2-5
clone size: many
CDR3 length: 15
V gene: TRBV7-8
D gene: TRBD1
CDR3 DNA: TGTGCCAGCAGCTTAGTAGGGACAGGACAAGAGACCCAGTACTTC
CDR3 protein: CASSLVGTGQETQYF

J gene: TRBJ1-1
clone size: -
CDR3 length: 14
V gene: TRBV29-1
D gene: -
CDR3 DNA: TGCAGTGTGGGACACCTAACGACGAACACTGAAGCTTTCTTT
CDR3 protein: CSVGHLTTNTEAFF

J gene: TRBJ2-1
clone size: many
CDR3 length: 19
V gene: TRBV4-3
D gene: TRBD2
CDR3 DNA: TGCGCCAGCAGCCAAGACGTGACTAGCGGGAGAAGAACCTACAATGAGCAGTTCTTC
CDR3 protein: CASSQDVTSGRRTYNEQFF

J gene: TRBJ2-1
clone size: -
CDR3 length: 13
V gene: TRBV11-2
D gene: -
CDR3 DNA: TGTGTCAGCAGCTCCCCGAAAGGGTCGGTGCAGTTCTTC
CDR3 protein: CVSSSPKGSVQFF

J gene: TRBJ1-6
clone size: many
CDR3 length: 14
V gene: TRBV6-5
D gene: -
CDR3 DNA: TGTGCCAGCAGTCCTCAGGGAAATAATTCACCCCTCCACTTT
CDR3 protein: CASSPQGNNSPLHF

J gene: TRBJ2-3
clone size: -
CDR3 length: 15
V gene: TRBV12-3/TRBV12-4
D gene: TRBD2
CDR3 DNA: TGTGCCAGCAGTTCGAGAGGGAGGGTACGAGAGAGGCAGTATTTT
CDR3 protein: CASSSRGRVRERQYF

J gene: TRBJ2-7
clone size: few
CDR3 length: 14
V gene: TRBV30
D gene: -
CDR3 DNA: TGTGCCTGGACAATACAGGGAATAGTGAGGGAGCAGTACTTC
CDR3 protein: CAWTIQGIVREQYF

J gene: TRBJ1-2
clone size: -
CDR3 length: 11
V gene: TRBV28
D gene: TRBD1
CDR3 DNA: TGTGCGTCGACAGGGTACTATGGCTACACCTTC
CDR3 protein: CASTGYYGYTF

J gene: TRBJ2-7
clone size: -
CDR3 length: 14
V gene: TRBV6-5
D gene: -
CDR3 DNA: TGTGCCAGCAGTTACTCTTACGGGGTCCCCGAGCAGTACTTC
CDR3 protein: CASSYSYGVPEQYF

J gene: TRBJ1-5
clone size: -
CDR3 length: 16
V gene: TRBV7-8
D gene: TRBD1
CDR3 DNA: TGTGCCAGCAGCTTAGCCCAGAACAGGGGAGGGCAGCCCCAGCATTTT
CDR3 protein: CASSLAQNRGGQPQHF

J gene: TRBJ1-2
clone size: many
CDR3 length: 12
V gene: TRBV6-5
D gene: -
CDR3 DNA: TGTGCCAGCAGAATGACAAGCTATGGCTACACCTTC
CDR3 protein: CASRMTSYGYTF

J gene: TRBJ2-5
clone size: many
CDR3 length: 14
V gene: TRBV29-1
D gene: -
CDR3 DNA: TGCAGCGTTGGAGGGGAGGGGGGCCAAGAGACCCAGTACTTC
CDR3 protein: CSVGGEGGQETQYF

J gene: TRBJ2-1
clone size: -
CDR3 length: 13
V gene: TRBV28
D gene: TRBD2
CDR3 DNA: TGTGCCAGCAGCCTCTGGGCTAGCGGTGAGCAGTTCTTC
CDR3 protein: CASSLWASGEQFF

J gene: TRBJ2-3
clone size: -
CDR3 length: 16
V gene: TRBV4-1
D gene: TRBD1
CDR3 DNA: TGCGCCAGCAGCCAAACACAGGGGGAGCGGACAGTTACGCAGTATTTT
CDR3 protein: CASSQTQGERTVTQYF

J gene: TRBJ1-1
clone size: -
CDR3 length: 14
V gene: TRBV12-3/TRBV12-4
D gene: -
CDR3 DNA: TGTACCAGTAGACCTGGGAATGCAAACACTGAAGCTTTCTTT
CDR3 protein: CTSRPGNANTEAFF

J gene: TRBJ2-1
clone size: -
CDR3 length: 14
V gene: TRBV6-5
D gene: -
CDR3 DNA: TGTGTCAGCAGTTACTCGATAGATGGGGCCAGGGAATCCTTC
CDR3 protein: CVSSYSIDGARESF

J gene: TRBJ2-1
clone size: few
CDR3 length: 13
V gene: TRBV10-2
D gene: TRBD2
CDR3 DNA: TGCGCCAGCGGTAGCGGGAGTAAGGATGAGCAGTTCTTC
CDR3 protein: CASGSGSKDEQFF

J gene: TRBJ1-2
clone size: few
CDR3 length: 15
V gene: TRBV5-1
D gene: TRBD1
CDR3 DNA: TGCGCCAGCAGCTTGCCCGACAGGGGATACTATGGCTACACCTTC
CDR3 protein: CASSLPDRGYYGYTF

J gene: TRBJ1-1
clone size: -
CDR3 length: 14
V gene: TRBV15
D gene: -
CDR3 DNA: TGTGCCACCAGCAGAGTGGCGGGGAACACTGAAGCTTTCTTT
CDR3 protein: CATSRVAGNTEAFF

J gene: TRBJ2-2
clone size: -
CDR3 length: 16
V gene: TRBV7-9
D gene: TRBD2
CDR3 DNA: TGTGCCAGCAGCCATAGGACTAGCGGGAGGACCGGGGAGTTGTTGTTT
CDR3 protein: CASSHRTSGRTGELLF

J gene: TRBJ2-1
clone size: -
CDR3 length: 10
V gene: TRBV29-1
D gene: -
CDR3 DNA: TGCAGCGCGAGGGGCGATGAGCAGTTCTTT
CDR3 protein: CSARGDEQFF

J gene: TRBJ1-5
clone size: -
CDR3 length: 16
V gene: TRBV10-3
D gene: -
CDR3 DNA: TGTGCCATAGGTGATCAGAGAGGGGGGGCAGGACAGCCCCAGCATTTT
CDR3 protein: CAIGDQRGGAGQPQHF

J gene: TRBJ2-7
clone size: -
CDR3 length: 14
V gene: TRBV7-8
D gene: -
CDR3 DNA: TGTGCCAGCAGCTTATTAGCTAACTCCTACGAGCGGTACTTC
CDR3 protein: CASSLLANSYERYF

J gene: TRBJ2-7
clone size: -
CDR3 length: 15
V gene: TRBV6-6
D gene: -
CDR3 DNA: TGTGCCAGCAGTTCGGTTGGGGCTTCGGCCGGCGAGCAGTACTTC
CDR3 protein: CASSSVGASAGEQYF

J gene: TRBJ2-1
clone size: -
CDR3 length: 15
V gene: TRBV7-9
D gene: TRBD2
CDR3 DNA: TGTGCCAGCAGCCCGCGGGGGGGGGTATACAGTGAGCAGTTCTTC
CDR3 protein: CASSPRGGVYSEQFF

J gene: TRBJ1-4
clone size: many
CDR3 length: 14
V gene: TRBV29-1
D gene: -
CDR3 DNA: TGCAGCGTTTCGCGGGGGGGTTATAATGAAAAACTGTTTTTT
CDR3 protein: CSVSRGGYNEKLFF

J gene: TRBJ2-3
clone size: medium-sized
CDR3 length: 14
V gene: TRBV11-2
D gene: -
CDR3 DNA: TGTGCCAGCAGCTTAGACTGGGGGTCAGATACGCAGTATTTT
CDR3 protein: CASSLDWGSDTQYF

J gene: TRBJ2-1
clone size: -
CDR3 length: 17
V gene: TRBV6-2/TRBV6-3
D gene: TRBD2
CDR3 DNA: TGTGCCAGCAGTGCCCTTCAGGGACTAGACTCCTACAATGAGCAGTTCTTC
CDR3 protein: CASSALQGLDSYNEQFF

J gene: TRBJ2-5
clone size: -
CDR3 length: 14
V gene: TRBV29-1
D gene: TRBD2
CDR3 DNA: TGCAGCGTTGACCGGTGGGGGGGGGGAGAGACCCAGTACTTC
CDR3 protein: CSVDRWGGGETQYF

J gene: TRBJ2-2
clone size: once
CDR3 length: 14
V gene: TRBV11-2
D gene: -
CDR3 DNA: TGTACCGACAGCCCCACCAGGGCCACCGGGGAGCTGTTTTTT
CDR3 protein: CTDSPTRATGELFF

J gene: TRBJ1-5
clone size: many
CDR3 length: 13
V gene: TRBV6-6
D gene: -
CDR3 DNA: TGTGCCAGCAGGGACACAGGGACGCAGCCCCAGCATTTT
CDR3 protein: CASRDTGTQPQHF

J gene: TRBJ2-1
clone size: -
CDR3 length: 14
V gene: TRBV5-4
D gene: TRBD1
CDR3 DNA: TGTGCCAGCAGCTTCCGGACAGGGAGCAATGAGCAGTTCTTC
CDR3 protein: CASSFRTGSNEQFF

J gene: TRBJ2-7
clone size: -
CDR3 length: 12
V gene: TRBV28
D gene: -
CDR3 DNA: TGTGCCAGCAGTTCCGCGTCGAACCTCCAGTACTTC
CDR3 protein: CASSSASNLQYF

J gene: TRBJ2-7
clone size: -
CDR3 length: 14
V gene: TRBV7-6
D gene: TRBD2
CDR3 DNA: TGTGCCAGTAACTTAGTGGCGGGAGCTTGGGAGCAGTACTTC
CDR3 protein: CASNLVAGAWEQYF

J gene: TRBJ2-7
clone size: few
CDR3 length: 13
V gene: TRBV20-1
D gene: -
CDR3 DNA: TGCAGTGCTCCCTGGCCGGGACCCTACGAGCAGTACTTC
CDR3 protein: CSAPWPGPYEQYF

J gene: TRBJ2-3
clone size: many
CDR3 length: 16
V gene: TRBV29-1
D gene: TRBD2
CDR3 DNA: TGCAGCGTCCGGGGACTAGCGGGAGGGAGGGCAGATACGCAGTATTTT
CDR3 protein: CSVRGLAGGRADTQYF